This T cell receptor (beta chain) stems from a study of T cell repertoires in cytomegalovirus infection. Study-level information: Public TCR beta signatures indicated both CMV infection and matching HLA type. Study-wide points: Within the response measured ex vivo, HLA-C-restricted CMV-specific TCR beta clonotypes were dominant. Cumulative frequency (of public TCR beta family members) identified carriers of CMV plus the relevant HLA.

CDR3 length: 20 residues. V dropped 5 bases and J dropped 0 bases, with 23 bases sitting between them. In its sample, this clonotype was seen a few times. No antigen is known for it. TCRdb called the reads again in MiXCR, with one record for every CDR3 protein. The top ten hold 15% to 20% of the sample, which has about 700,000 distinct CDR3 sequences, about 33% seen once. This chain joins TRBV12-3 or TRBV12-4 and TRBJ2-6; D perhaps matches TRBD1 (6 bases). This TCR derives from a human donor in good health (CMV status not recorded). Some clones in this sample may be carry-over from other donors' samples. Sequenced here: cultured PBMCs, sampled from culture after CMV antigen stimulation. The CDR3 here is CASSQYRPGATSSGANVLTF. As DNA, the CDR3 is TGTGCCAGCAGTCAGTATAGGCCAGGGGCTACAAGCTCTGGGGCCAACGTCCTGACTTTC.